The 2 T cell receptor beta chains reported below all come from one sample, sequenced in a study of blood T cell repertoires in COVID-19. Using immunoSEQ multiplex PCR, the repertoire was profiled, and TCRdb retains in-frame clones only, with some absent. The table shows about 120,000 clones, with roughly 91% occurring only once. Sequenced sample: peripheral blood. The source of these receptors is a man aged 55 to 70 with COVID-19, enrolled during active disease.

The chain employs TRBV25-1 and TRBJ2-7, with TRBD1 matching 7 bases. Germline trimming cut 0 bases from V and 3 bases from J; bases unmatched to any gene: 2. The length of the CDR3 is 14 residues. Germline V lookup: CDR1 MGHDK, CDR2 SYGVNS. This CDR3 reads CASSEYSGGYEQYF. DNA of the CDR3: TGTGCCAGCAGTGAATACTCAGGGGGCTACGAGCAGTACTTC.

V and J are TRBV6-2 or TRBV6-3 and TRBJ1-1; perhaps TRBD1 as D (6 bases). The CDR3 runs to 14 residues. Trimming removed 4 bases at V and 3 bases at J, with 12 bases between. Germline CDR1 reads MNHEY; CDR2 reads SVGEGT. CDR3 region: CASSLDSTHTEAFF. CDR3 sequence (DNA): TGTGCCAGCAGTTTGGACAGCACCCACACTGAAGCTTTCTTT.